Below, 32 T cell receptor beta chains from the same sample are listed, as sequenced in a study of CD8+CD57+ T cells in acquired aplastic anemia. Sequencing involved patients with CD8+CD57+ cell expansion previously shown by flow cytometry. Profiling of TCR beta VDJ combinations and CDR3 sequences used genomic DNA as template. TCRdb ran MiXCR on the reads and lists one entry per CDR3 protein. The sample has approximately 120,000 distinct CDR3 sequences; 30% to 45% are singletons. What was sequenced was sorted CD4+, CD8+, or CD8+CD57+ T cells (not recorded which) from PBMCs. All receptors come from a human donor with aplastic anemia.

Regarding this clonotype: A much larger clone lies a single base off, so this may be a read error. V gene TRBV4-3 combines with J gene TRBJ2-3; D gene ambiguous. This CDR3 is built from 13 residues. Germline V gene data show CDR1 as LGHNA and CDR2 as YSLEER. The CDR3 here is CASGQVFTDTQYF. The CDR3 DNA sequence: TGCGCCAGCGGCCAAGTATTCACAGATACGCAGTATTTT.

This sequence joins TRBV10-3 and TRBJ1-2; D unclear. V was trimmed by 2 bases and J by 4 bases, leaving 5 bases between them. The germline CDR1 and CDR2 sequences are ENHRY and SYGVKD. There are 12 residues in the CDR3. The CDR3 loop reads CAISEASYGYTF. In nucleotides, the CDR3 is TGTGCCATCAGTGAGGCCTCCTATGGCTACACCTTC.

This clonotype was found many times. This sequence joins TRBV6-5 and TRBJ1-1; D not certain. The CDR3 runs 14 residues. The germline V gene has CDR1 MNHEY and CDR2 SVGAGI. The V gene lost 5 bases and the J gene lost 4 bases, with 14 bases spanning the gap. The CDR3 region is CASSPPSLGTEAFF. Written as DNA, the CDR3 is TGTGCCAGCAGTCCCCCGTCCCTGGGCACTGAAGCTTTCTTT.

In its sample, this clonotype was seen many times. V is TRBV4-1 and J is TRBJ1-2; D unresolved. Per germline, CDR1 MGHRA and CDR2 YSYEKL. The CDR3 sequence is 14 residues long. The V gene lost 1 base and the J gene lost 5 bases, with 11 bases spanning the gap. CDR3 DNA: TGCGCCAGCAGCCAAGGGCCAGATTCATATGGCTACACCTTC. It codes for CASSQGPDSYGYTF.

This clonotype occurred many times. DNA for the CDR3: TGTGCCAGCAGCCCCGGGCCCACTTGGGGAACTGAAGCTTTCTTT. This codes for CASSPGPTWGTEAFF. The gene calls are TRBV6-6 and TRBJ1-1; D is unresolved. The CDR3 totals 15 residues. Per germline, CDR1 MNHNY and CDR2 SVGAGI (reference sequence). Between the trimmed V and J ends, which lost 6 bases and 5 bases, there was a span of 19 bases.

The chain links TRBV24-1 to TRBJ1-2; D unclear. From germline, CDR1 is KGHDR and CDR2 SFDVKD. V shed 3 bases and J shed 8 bases, with 15 bases lying between them. The CDR3 totals 14 residues. CDR3 sequence: CATSDPMTPGGYTF. As DNA, the CDR3 is TGTGCCACCAGTGATCCCATGACCCCGGGAGGCTACACCTTC.

As for this clonotype: A much larger clone lies one base from this, so it may be a read error. The gene calls are TRBV5-1 and TRBJ1-4; D ambiguous. CDR3 length: 14 residues. CDR1 and CDR2 (germline): SGHRS, YFSETQ. CDR3 loop: CASRVSGANEKLLF. The CDR3 DNA is TGCGCCAGCAGAGTATCAGGCGCTAATGAAAAACTGCTTTTT.

This clonotype was counted many times. The chain couples TRBV10-1 to TRBJ2-1, with D possibly being TRBD2 (6 bases). V was cut by 4 bases and J by 8 bases, with 15 bases left in between. The length of the CDR3 is 14 residues. In germline, CDR1 is WNHNN, CDR2 SYGVQD (reference sequence). The CDR3 DNA reads as TGCGCCAGCAGTGCCCGGGGGACCTTCCATGAGCAGTTCTTC. Residues: CASSARGTFHEQFF.

By its share, this clonotype is medium-sized. The V call is TRBV10-2, the J call TRBJ1-5, with a tentative D call TRBD1 (5 bases). CDR1 and CDR2 (germline): WSHSY, SAAADI. The CDR3 is 13 residues long. V lost 6 bases, J lost 1 base, and 7 bases lay in between. CDR3 nucleotide sequence: TGCGCCAGCAGCAGGGAAAGCAATCAGCCCCAGCATTTT. Its translation is CASSRESNQPQHF.

This clonotype was found many times. V usage is TRBV2 and J usage is TRBJ1-5; D is possibly TRBD1 (5 bases). The germline CDR1 and CDR2 sequences are SNHLY and FYNNEI. CDR3 length: 14 amino acids. V was shortened by 0 bases and J by 8 bases, with 11 bases between the two germline ends. The chain's CDR3 is CASSEALPGKPQHF. As DNA, the CDR3 is TGTGCCAGCAGTGAAGCGCTTCCAGGGAAGCCCCAGCATTTT.

This clonotype came up many times. V gene TRBV10-3 combines with J gene TRBJ1-5; 9 nucleotides agree with TRBD1. Germline-derived CDR1 and CDR2 are ENHRY and SYGVKD. This CDR3 contains 14 residues. J gave up 5 bases and V 4 bases, and 3 bases lay outside the gene matches. The CDR3 DNA reads TGTGCCATCAGTGGGACAGGGGATCATCAGCCCCAGCATTTT. Translated, it gives CAISGTGDHQPQHF.

This clonotype was counted between two and nine times. DNA of the CDR3: TGCAGTGCCGTATCATCCGGGACAGGGGGCCCGACTAACTATGGCTACACCTTC. Protein: CSAVSSGTGGPTNYGYTF. This sequence joins TRBV20-1 and TRBJ1-2; 12 bases line up with TRBD1. Unmatched junction bases numbered 14, after V lost 6 bases and J lost 0 bases. The V gene's germline CDR1 is DFQATT and CDR2 SNEGSKA (reference sequence). The CDR3 extends over 18 amino acids.

This clonotype was found many times. The chain couples TRBV7-2 to TRBJ1-2, with 8 positions matching TRBD1. The length of the CDR3 is 15 residues. The germline gives CDR1 SGHTA, CDR2 FQGNSA. The V and J ends lost 5 bases and 8 bases, in that order; junction bases with no gene match: 13. CDR3: CASSPPGDRKTGYTF. The CDR3 bases are TGTGCCAGCAGCCCACCGGGGGACAGGAAGACCGGCTACACCTTC.

There are many counts of this clonotype. The V and J genes are TRBV7-2 and TRBJ1-6; weak D call: TRBD1 (6 bases). Deletions cut 1 base from V and 2 bases from J, with 12 bases between. The CDR3 has 17 residues. Germline CDR1 is SGHTA and CDR2 is FQGNSA. CDR3 coding DNA: TGTGCCAGCAGCTTAGTATCTGGGGGCGCCTATAATTCACCCCTCCACTTT. It encodes CASSLVSGGAYNSPLHF.

This chain links TRBV6-1 with TRBJ1-1, with TRBD1 as a possible D gene (5 bases). This CDR3 is 15 amino acids long. The V gene's germline CDR1 is MNHNS and CDR2 SASEGT. V dropped 5 bases and J dropped 3 bases, with 16 bases sitting between them. The CDR3 here is CASSSRDVSYTEAFF. CDR3 DNA: TGTGCCAGCAGTTCCCGGGACGTGTCTTACACTGAAGCTTTCTTT.

This clonotype was recorded many times. V gene TRBV5-1 combines with J gene TRBJ2-2, with D perhaps matching TRBD2 (5 bases). The CDR3 is 15 amino acids. Per the germline V gene, CDR1 is SGHRS and CDR2 is YFSETQ. Trimming took 7 bases from V and 6 from J, leaving 19 bases between them. The CDR3 reads CASGLLGVRAGELFF. The CDR3 nucleotides read TGCGCCAGCGGGTTACTCGGGGTTCGGGCCGGGGAGCTGTTTTTT.

This clonotype was counted once. The CDR3 does not end in the conserved phenylalanine or tryptophan, so this is likely a read error. The chain uses TRBV20-1 and TRBJ1-2, with D uncertain. This CDR3 has 12 amino acids. Germline values: CDR1 DFQATT, CDR2 SNEGSKA (reference sequence). Between the trimmed V and J ends, which lost 8 bases and 2 bases, there was a span of 12 bases. The CDR3 nucleotides are TGCAGTCCCTATTATGCCAACTATGGCTACACCCTC. It yields the protein CSPYYANYGYTL.

The table lists this clonotype with many counts. This chain connects TRBV10-3 to TRBJ1-1; D gene unclear. The CDR3 runs 13 residues. Between the trimmed V and J ends, which lost 3 bases and 5 bases, there was a span of 10 bases. Germline CDR1 reads ENHRY; CDR2 reads SYGVKD. Written as DNA, the CDR3 is TGTGCCATCAGTGATGGAAGGGAAACTGAAGCTTTCTTT. As protein: CAISDGRETEAFF.

Turning to this clonotype: Possible read error: a much larger clone is one base away. This chain connects TRBV11-3 to TRBJ2-1; no definite D call. The CDR3 is 14 amino acids. The V gene lost 1 base and the J gene lost 8 bases, with 12 bases spanning the gap. The germline CDR1 and CDR2 sequences are SGHNT and YENEEA. In DNA form, the CDR3 reads TGTGCCAGCAGCTTAGCAAGGAGTAACGATGAGCAGTTCTTC. It codes for CASSLARSNDEQFF.

In this sample, this clonotype turned up many times. CDR3 sequence: CASSQGQGSSYEQYV. The CDR3 DNA follows: TGTGCCAGCAGCCAAGGGCAGGGGAGCTCCTACGAGCAGTACGTC. The V call is TRBV11-2, the J call TRBJ2-7; D might be TRBD1 (6 bases). From germline, CDR1 is SGHAT and CDR2 FQNNGV. Between the trimmed V and J ends, which lost 5 bases and 0 bases, there was a span of 14 bases. This CDR3 has 15 amino acids.

This clonotype was observed at least ten times. The rearrangement uses TRBV5-1 and TRBJ2-3; TRBD1 aligns across 7 bases. The CDR3 spans 15 residues. V shed 3 bases and J 2 bases; nucleotides not matched to a gene: 6. Germline V CDR1 and CDR2: SGHRS, YFSETQ. The CDR3 loop is CASSSGQVNTDTQYF. For the CDR3, the DNA is TGCGCCAGCAGCTCTGGACAGGTAAACACAGATACGCAGTATTTT. The entire variable domain, with the rest obtained from reference TRBV5-1 and TRBJ2-3, is as follows: KAGVTQTPRYLIKTRGQQVTLSCSPISGHRSVSWYQQTPGQGLQFLFEYFSETQRNKGNFPGRFSGRQFSNSRSEMNVSTLELGDSALYLCASSSGQVNTDTQYFGPGTRLTVL.

This clonotype has ten or more counts. The chain employs TRBV5-1 and TRBJ2-7, with D unclear. V lost 4 bases and J lost 6, with 14 bases in between. Germline-derived CDR1 and CDR2 are SGHRS and YFSETQ. The CDR3 is made up of 13 amino acids. The CDR3: CASSENLGGEQYV. The CDR3 DNA is TGCGCCAGCAGCGAAAACTTGGGTGGCGAGCAGTACGTC.

This clonotype has just a few counts. This sequence joins TRBV7-9 and TRBJ2-5; 13 nucleotides align to TRBD2. Losses at the gene ends were 5 bases for V and 5 bases for J; bases not matched to a gene: 5. The CDR3 consists of 15 residues. CDR1 SEHNR and CDR2 FQNEAQ come from the germline V gene (reference sequence). The CDR3 DNA is TGTGCCAGCAGCACTAGCGGGGGGGCCGGGGAGACCCAGTACTTC. It translates to CASSTSGGAGETQYF.

This chain joins TRBV10-3 and TRBJ2-3, with TRBD2 matching 9 bases. Trimming removed 8 bases from V and 1 base from J; junction bases left unmatched: 13. The germline CDR1 and CDR2 sequences are ENHRY and SYGVKD. The CDR3 sequence is 17 residues long. In nucleotides, the CDR3 is TGTGCCATCGCCGGGACTAGCCTCGGATACGGCACAGATACGCAGTATTTT. Amino acid sequence: CAIAGTSLGYGTDTQYF.

With respect to this clonotype: A read error may explain this, as a much larger clone is one base away. The V call is TRBV4-2, the J call TRBJ1-4; 7 nucleotides agree with TRBD1. The germline CDR1 and CDR2 sequences are LGHNA and YNFKEQ. The length of the CDR3 is 13 residues. CDR3 DNA: TGTGCCAGCAGCCAAGGACAGGGAGAAAAACTGTCTTTT. Translating gives CASSQGQGEKLSF.

This clonotype was detected ten times or more. The chain couples TRBV20-1 to TRBJ2-1, with 12 positions matching TRBD2. There are 14 residues in the CDR3. Germline V CDR1 and CDR2: DFQATT, SNEGSKA (reference sequence). Unmatched junction bases numbered 5, after V lost 2 bases and J lost 9 bases. The CDR3 nucleotides are TGCAGTGCTAGAACTAGCGGGGGGCCAGGTGAGCAGTTCTTC. As protein: CSARTSGGPGEQFF.

This clonotype showed up many times. The chain recombines TRBV19 with TRBJ1-5, with D possibly being TRBD1 (6 bases). The length of the CDR3 is 14 residues. CDR1 and CDR2 (germline): LNHDA, SQIVND (reference sequence). Trimming removed 3 bases from V and 3 bases from J, with 9 bases in between. DNA for the CDR3: TGTGCCAGTAGTATCGGACAGCACAATCAGCCCCAGCATTTT. As protein: CASSIGQHNQPQHF.

This chain connects TRBV2 to TRBJ2-3; no firm D call. The V and J ends lost 4 bases and 10 bases respectively, with 9 bases between them. Germline assignment: CDR1 SNHLY and CDR2 FYNNEI. There are 11 residues in the CDR3. CDR3 residues: CASSGHTAQYF. In DNA, the CDR3 is TGTGCCAGCAGTGGACACACTGCGCAGTATTTT.

This clonotype was counted only a few times. The chain uses TRBV5-5 and TRBJ1-4; weak D call: TRBD1 (6 bases). Trimming took off 4 bases at V and 8 bases at J, with 21 bases between the two ends. This CDR3 is built from 16 residues. Germline loops: CDR1 SGHKS, CDR2 YYEKEE (reference sequence). CDR3 nucleotides: TGTGCCAGCAGCCCCGATGTTGGGGGCTCAAAAGAAAAACTGTTTTTT. Its protein is CASSPDVGGSKEKLFF.

The chain joins TRBV20-1 to TRBJ1-1, with a tentative D call TRBD1 (6 bases). With 0 bases removed from V and 3 bases from J, the gap between germline ends came to 11 bases. CDR1 and CDR2 from the germline V gene are DFQATT and SNEGSKA (reference sequence). The length of the CDR3 is 14 residues. Here the CDR3 DNA reads TGCAGTGCTAGAGATGGCACAGGGCACACTGAAGCTTTCTTT. It translates to CSARDGTGHTEAFF.

This clonotype came up many times. V is TRBV24-1 and J is TRBJ1-2; no clear D gene. The length of the CDR3 is 14 residues. The germline CDR1 and CDR2 sequences are KGHDR and SFDVKD. The germline V and J ends were trimmed by 0 bases and 3 bases, with 7 bases remaining between them. The CDR3: CATSDLAGDYGYTF. The CDR3 DNA reads TGTGCCACCAGTGATTTGGCGGGCGACTATGGCTACACCTTC.

About this clonotype itself: A much larger clone differs from this one at a single base, so this may be a read error. The chain combines TRBV12-3 or TRBV12-4 with TRBJ1-1; 8 nucleotides match TRBD1. Losses at the gene ends were 6 bases for V and 3 bases for J; bases not matched to a gene: 6. This CDR3 spans 14 amino acids. The CDR3, as DNA: TGTGCCAGCAGGGCCACAGGGGGGTACACTGAAGCTTTCTTT. It encodes CASRATGGYTEAFF.